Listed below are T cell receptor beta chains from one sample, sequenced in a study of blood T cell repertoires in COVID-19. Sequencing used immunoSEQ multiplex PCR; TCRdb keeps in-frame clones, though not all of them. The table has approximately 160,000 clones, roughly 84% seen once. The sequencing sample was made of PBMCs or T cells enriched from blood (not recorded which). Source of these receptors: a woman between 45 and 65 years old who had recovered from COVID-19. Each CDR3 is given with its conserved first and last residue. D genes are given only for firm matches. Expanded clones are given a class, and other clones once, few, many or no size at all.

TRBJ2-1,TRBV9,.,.,TGTGCCAGCAGCGTAAGCGCAGGGTCTCTGGGCGCCAATGAGCAGTTCTTC,CASSVSAGSLGANEQFF
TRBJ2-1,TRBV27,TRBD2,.,TGTGCCAGCAGTTTAACCAGCGGGAGGGCCTTCTATGAGCAGTTCTTC,CASSLTSGRAFYEQFF
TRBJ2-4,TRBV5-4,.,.,TGTGCCAGCTACCCCCAAGGGGGGGACATTCAGTACTTC,CASYPQGGDIQYF
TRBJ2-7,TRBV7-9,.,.,TGTGCCAGCAGCTTAGGGTTAGGCCTAGCGACCCACGAGCAGTACTTC,CASSLGLGLATHEQYF
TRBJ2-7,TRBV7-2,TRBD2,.,TGTGCCAGCAGGACAAGCGGGGCGGGGACTAGTCTCCACGAGCAGTACTTC,CASRTSGAGTSLHEQYF
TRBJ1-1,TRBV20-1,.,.,TGCAGTGCCGGAGGGACCAAAGCTTTCTTT,CSAGGTKAFF
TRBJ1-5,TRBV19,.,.,TGTGCCAGTACCGACCGGGGGGGAAATAGCAATCAGCCCCAGCATTTT,CASTDRGGNSNQPQHF
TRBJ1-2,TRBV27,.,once,TGTGCCAGCAGTTTCTATGGGGGGTTGGGGTATGGCTACACCTTC,CASSFYGGLGYGYTF
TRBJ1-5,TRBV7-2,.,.,TGTGCCAGCAGCTTAGGGGGAGAACAAGTTCAGCCCCAGCATTTT,CASSLGGEQVQPQHF
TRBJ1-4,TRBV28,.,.,TGTGCCAGCAGTTTGGGACCGCGGGGGGGAAAACTGTTTTTT,CASSLGPRGGKLFF
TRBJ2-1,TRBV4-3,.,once,TGCGCCAGCAGCCAAGAGACGGGACTCCACAATGAGCAGTTCTTC,CASSQETGLHNEQFF
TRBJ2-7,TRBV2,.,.,TGTGCCAGCAGTACCCATCGGGAGCAGTACTTC,CASSTHREQYF
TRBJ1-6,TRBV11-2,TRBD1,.,TGTGCCAGCAGATCCCGACAGGGGTCCTATAATTCACCCCTCCACTTT,CASRSRQGSYNSPLHF
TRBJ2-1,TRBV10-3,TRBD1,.,TGTGCCATCATGGGACAGGGGGTGTTCAATGAGCAGTTCTTC,CAIMGQGVFNEQFF
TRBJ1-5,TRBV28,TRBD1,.,TGTGCCAGCAGCCCACTGGACAGGGGAAATCAGCCCCAGCATTTT,CASSPLDRGNQPQHF
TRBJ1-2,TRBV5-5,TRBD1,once,TGTGCCAGCAGCGACGGACAGGGAGCCCTTTTCTATGGCTACACCTTC,CASSDGQGALFYGYTF
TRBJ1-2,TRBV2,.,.,TGTGCCAGCAGTGCACAGGTGTCTAACTATGGCTACACCTTC,CASSAQVSNYGYTF
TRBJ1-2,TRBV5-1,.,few,TGCGCCAGCACCTGGGGGGACGGTTCGTATGGCTACACCTTC,CASTWGDGSYGYTF
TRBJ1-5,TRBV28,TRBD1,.,TGTGCCAGCAGTTTAGGGGACAGCCGTAGCAATCAGCCCCAGCATTTT,CASSLGDSRSNQPQHF
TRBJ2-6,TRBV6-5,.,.,TGTGCCAGCAGTTACTCGTCCGGGGGCGTCCTGACTTTC,CASSYSSGGVLTF
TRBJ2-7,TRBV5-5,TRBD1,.,TGTGCCACATCCCCCGGGACAGGGGGGACCGGGCAGTACTTC,CATSPGTGGTGQYF
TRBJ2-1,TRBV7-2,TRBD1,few,TGTGCCAGCAGCTTCACAGGGGGGTCCTACAATGAGCAGTTCTTC,CASSFTGGSYNEQFF
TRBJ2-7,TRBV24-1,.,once,TGTGCCACCAGTGCCTTCGGACAACAGTACTTC,CATSAFGQQYF
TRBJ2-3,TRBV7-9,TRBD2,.,TGTGCCAGCAGCCTAGCGGGAGGGGATTTGTCGCAGTATTTT,CASSLAGGDLSQYF
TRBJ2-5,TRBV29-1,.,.,TGCAGCGTTGACGGCAGGGCGGAGACCCAGTACTTC,CSVDGRAETQYF
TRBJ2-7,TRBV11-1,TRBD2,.,TGTGCCAGCAGCTCAGGGGGACTAGCGGGAGCCTACGAGCAGTACTTC,CASSSGGLAGAYEQYF
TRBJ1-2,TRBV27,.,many,TGTGCCAGCAGTAGCCTGGGACTATATGGCTACACCTTC,CASSSLGLYGYTF
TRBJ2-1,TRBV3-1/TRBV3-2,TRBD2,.,TGTGCCAGCAGCCAAGATTTCACTAGCGGCATAAGGAATGAGCAGTTCTTC,CASSQDFTSGIRNEQFF
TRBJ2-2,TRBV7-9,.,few,TGTGCCAGCAGCTCTACTGGGGCAGCGAACACCGGGGAGCTGTTTTTT,CASSSTGAANTGELFF
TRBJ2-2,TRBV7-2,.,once,TGTGCCAGCAGCATTAACCCCGGGGGAAACACCGGGGAGCTGTTTTTT,CASSINPGGNTGELFF
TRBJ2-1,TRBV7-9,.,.,TGTGCCAGCAACCTTAGAGGGAATGAGCAGTTCTTC,CASNLRGNEQFF
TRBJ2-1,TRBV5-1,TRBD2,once,TGCGCCAGCAGCCCAGGACTAGCGGATTACAATGAGCAGTTCTTC,CASSPGLADYNEQFF
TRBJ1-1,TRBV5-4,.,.,TGTGCCAGCAGCTTCCAAATCCGGACAGCCAACTGGAGGTCTGAAGCTTTCTTT,CASSFQIRTANWRSEAFF
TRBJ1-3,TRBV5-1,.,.,TGCGCCAGCAGCTTGGCCGTGAGCTCTGGAAACACCATATATTTT,CASSLAVSSGNTIYF
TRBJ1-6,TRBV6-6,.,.,TGTGCCAGCAGCTCAGACAGAGCTTCACCCCTCCACTTT,CASSSDRASPLHF
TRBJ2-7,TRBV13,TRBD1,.,TGTGCCAGCAGCTGCAGCGGCAGGGGGCCCGAGGCGATAGTCTACGAGCAGTACTTC,CASSCSGRGPEAIVYEQYF
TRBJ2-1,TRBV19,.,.,TGTGCCAGTAGTATAGATTTAGCACCCTACAATGAGCAGTTCTTC,CASSIDLAPYNEQFF
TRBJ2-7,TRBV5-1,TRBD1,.,TGCGCCAGCAGCCCCGGGACAGAGTCTTACGAGCAGTACTTC,CASSPGTESYEQYF
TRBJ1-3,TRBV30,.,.,TGTGCCTGGAGTGGATACCGGGGGGGAAACACCATATATTTT,CAWSGYRGGNTIYF